This TCR beta chain was captured in a study of T-cell memory formation after mild COVID-19. CDR1 and CDR2 (germline): SQVTM, ANQGSEA. CDR3 length equals 13 residues. Trimming pared 7 bases from V and 1 base from J, leaving 13 bases between. TCRdb reprocessed the 5' RACE reads with MiXCR, giving one entry per CDR3 protein. The table includes 400,000 to 550,000 distinct CDR3 sequences, approximately 25% detected once. The receptor comes from an adult woman who had mild COVID-19 (a few samples of this study predate the infection). Cell type and time point are not known. The specimen was PBMCs or a T cell subset sorted from them (not recorded which). The chain carries TRBV29-1 and TRBJ1-1; the D is unclear. CDR3 sequence (DNA): TGCAGCGCAAGCGGAGGCGGGAACACTGAAGCTTTCTTT. The encoded protein is CSASGGGNTEAFF.